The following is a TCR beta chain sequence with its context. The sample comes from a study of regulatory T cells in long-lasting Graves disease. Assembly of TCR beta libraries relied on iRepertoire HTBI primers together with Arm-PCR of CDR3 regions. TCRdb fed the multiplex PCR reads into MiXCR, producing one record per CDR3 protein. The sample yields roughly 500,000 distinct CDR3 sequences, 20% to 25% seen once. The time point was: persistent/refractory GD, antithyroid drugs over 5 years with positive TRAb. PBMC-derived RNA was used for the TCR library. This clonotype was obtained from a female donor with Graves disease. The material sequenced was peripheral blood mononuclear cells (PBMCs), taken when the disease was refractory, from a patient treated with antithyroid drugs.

CDR3 protein: CASSVRTGGAHEQYF. The CDR3 nucleotides are TGTGCCAGCAGCGTGCGGACAGGGGGCGCCCACGAGCAGTACTTC. V usage is TRBV13 and J usage is TRBJ2-7; 11 nucleotides match TRBD1. Losses at the gene ends were 5 bases for V and 5 bases for J; bases not matched to a gene: 8. The CDR3 contains 15 residues. The germline CDR1 and CDR2 sequences are PRHDT and FYEKMQ (reference sequence). Complete variable domain (other parts from reference TRBV13 and TRBJ2-7): AAGVIQSPRHLIKEKRETATLKCYPIPRHDTVYWYQQGPGQDPQFLISFYEKMQSDKGSIPDRFSAQQFSDYHSELNMSSLELGDSALYFCASSVRTGGAHEQYFGPGTRLTVT.